The T cell receptor beta chain described here comes from a study of radiation and T cells in renal cell carcinoma. Study overall: Nephrectomy followed 15 Gy stereotactic body radiation by 4 weeks. Study findings and constraints: Top tumor clonotypes rose in blood 2 weeks post-radiation, then contracted.

Measured with immunoSEQ multiplex PCR; TCRdb has only the in-frame clones, and not every one. The data contain over 60,000 clones, roughly 79% of them singletons. Time point reported: blood 2 weeks post-SBRT. Regarding treatment: 15 Gy SBRT to primary tumor, nephrectomy 4 weeks later. Radiation-treated patients gave blood at baseline, week 2 and week 4. This renal cell carcinoma was of the clear cell type. The CDR3 spans 13 residues. Germline V lookup: CDR1 SGHTA, CDR2 FQGTGA. Deletions cut 5 bases from V and 1 base from J, with 8 bases between. Points on this clone: The antigen is not known.

The sample consisted of blood, taken from a patient whose treatment included radiotherapy and nephrectomy. The clonotype comes from a man aged 60-69 years with renal cell carcinoma. The rearrangement uses TRBV7-3 and TRBJ2-5, with D unresolved. The CDR3 bases are TGTGCCAGCAGCACGAAGCCCCAAGAGACCCAGTACTTC. Protein: CASSTKPQETQYF.